The 10 T cell receptor beta chains in this list originate from one sample, sequenced in a study of stem cell transplantation in POMP-related autoinflammatory disease. Profiled with immunoSEQ multiplex PCR; TCRdb holds only in-frame clones, not every one. The repertoire consists of some 4,900 clones, with more than 90% occurring once and the leading ten covering 2% to 3%. The starting material was CD8+ T cells from PBMCs, obtained after stem cell transplantation. The receptors shown here come from a human patient with POMP-related autoinflammation and immune dysregulation (PRAID). Some T cells may have originated in the graft donor.

This chain uses TRBV9 with TRBJ2-7; no clear D. CDR1 is SGDLS and CDR2 is YYNGEE in the germline V gene. This CDR3 has 15 residues. The ends were cut back, 0 bases at V and 2 bases at J, with 12 bases in the middle. The CDR3 DNA reads TGTGCCAGCAGCGTAGATGGTTCAGGAACCTACGAGCAGTACTTC. Its protein product is CASSVDGSGTYEQYF. The complete variable domain, with remaining parts taken from reference TRBV9 and TRBJ2-7, reads DSGVTQTPKHLITATGQRVTLRCSPRSGDLSVYWYQQSLDQGLQFLIQYYNGEERAKGNILERFSAQQFPDLHSELNLSSLELGDSALYFCASSVDGSGTYEQYFGPGTRLTVT.

This rearrangement joins TRBV3-1 (or the pseudogene TRBV3-2) to TRBJ2-5; 14 bases are a match to TRBD2. The V segment lost 0 bases and the J segment 0 bases; nucleotides outside the gene matches: 15. From germline, CDR1 is LGHDT and CDR2 YNNKEL (reference sequence). CDR3 size: 22 residues. CDR3 protein: CASSQEPGLAGDDGGDQETQYF. As DNA, the CDR3 is TGTGCCAGCAGCCAAGAACCGGGACTAGCGGGAGACGACGGGGGAGACCAAGAGACCCAGTACTTC.

V gene TRBV19 combines with J gene TRBJ1-2; TRBD1 might be the D (5 bases). CDR1 and CDR2 (germline): LNHDA, SQIVND (reference sequence). The CDR3 covers 13 residues. Trimming took 4 bases from V and 6 from J, leaving 12 bases between them. Here the CDR3 DNA reads TGTGCCAGTAGTAGTGGGCAGGGCGATGGCTACACCTTC. Translating gives CASSSGQGDGYTF.

The table lists this clone with a count of one. The rearrangement uses TRBV30 and TRBJ2-1, with TRBD2 identical over 7 bases. J lost 2 bases, V lost 0 bases, and 7 bases had no gene match. The CDR3 spans 16 residues. The germline CDR1 and CDR2 sequences are GTSNPN and SVGIG (reference sequence). The DNA of the CDR3 is TGTGCCTGGAGTGTAAGACGCGGGAGAGCCTACAATGAGCAGTTCTTC. This sequence encodes CAWSVRRGRAYNEQFF. Full variable domain (rest looked up from reference TRBV30 and TRBJ2-1): SQTIHQWPATLVQPVGSPLSLECTVEGTSNPNLYWYRQAAGRGLQLLFYSVGIGQISSEVPQNLSASRPQDRQFILSSKKLLLSDSGFYLCAWSVRRGRAYNEQFFGPGTRLTVL.

The chain joins TRBV27 to TRBJ2-7, with 10 positions matching TRBD2. This CDR3 comprises 15 residues. The J segment lost 4 bases and the V segment lost 5 bases, leaving 8 bases of the junction unmatched. Germline CDR1 MNHEY, CDR2 SMNVEV (reference sequence). The CDR3: CASSPWASGSYEQYF. In nucleotides, the CDR3 is TGTGCCAGCAGTCCCTGGGCTAGCGGGAGTTACGAGCAGTACTTC.

This rearrangement joins TRBV9 to TRBJ2-3; either TRBD1 or TRBD2 may fit D (6 bases each). This CDR3 has 17 amino acids. Germline V lookup: CDR1 SGDLS, CDR2 YYNGEE. V lost 3 bases, J lost 2 bases, and 19 bases lay in between. The CDR3 loop is CASSAGGGRLYTDTQYF. The CDR3 DNA reads TGTGCCAGCAGCGCTGGAGGGGGGAGACTCTACACAGATACGCAGTATTTT.

This rearrangement joins TRBV9 to TRBJ2-1; 8 bases fit TRBD2. The CDR3 covers 15 residues. V lost 1 base and J lost 6; bases outside the gene matches: 6. CDR1 is SGDLS, CDR2 YYNGEE, per germline. In DNA form, the CDR3 reads TGTGCCAGCAGCGTAAGTGGGACTAGTCCCAATGAGCAGTTCTTC. This translates into CASSVSGTSPNEQFF. The complete variable domain, with remaining parts taken from reference TRBV9 and TRBJ2-1, reads DSGVTQTPKHLITATGQRVTLRCSPRSGDLSVYWYQQSLDQGLQFLIQYYNGEERAKGNILERFSAQQFPDLHSELNLSSLELGDSALYFCASSVSGTSPNEQFFGPGTRLTVL.

The rearrangement links TRBV14 to TRBJ2-1; no firm D call. Looked up from germline, CDR1 is SGHDN and CDR2 is FVKESK. This CDR3 is 13 amino acids long. V lost 4 bases and J lost 7, with 11 bases in between. The CDR3 sequence is CASSLTARNEQFF. The CDR3 region has the DNA TGTGCCAGCAGCCTTACCGCGAGAAATGAGCAGTTCTTC.

Only one count was recorded for this clone. Germline and junction disagree at one end, which may indicate a read error. The genes are TRBV6-1 and TRBJ2-1; a weak D match, TRBD1 (5 bases). This CDR3 is 13 amino acids long. Germline V gene lookup returns CDR1 MNHNS and CDR2 SASEGT. The CDR3 coding sequence is TGTGCCAGCGGTGACAACCCAGGGAATGAGCAGTTCTTC. Amino acid sequence: CASGDNPGNEQFF.

This chain joins TRBV19 and TRBJ2-2; 9 positions agree with TRBD1. Germline CDR1 reads LNHDA; CDR2 reads SQIVND (reference sequence). The J segment lost 5 bases and the V segment lost 6 bases, leaving 10 bases of the junction unmatched. CDR3 length equals 16 residues. CDR3 bases: TGTGCCAGTAGCGACCGGGACAGGGTAGGAACCGGGGAGCTGTTTTTT. This gives the protein CASSDRDRVGTGELFF.